Each of the 29 T cell receptor beta chains below was sequenced from the same sample in a study of cytomegalovirus exposure and HLA in healthy donors. PCR amplification relied on 60 Vbeta primers (plus 13 Jbeta primers). Method: immunoSEQ multiplex PCR; TCRdb's copy keeps in-frame clones and lacks some. The sample includes some 200,000 clones, 70% to 80% of them seen just once. The sequenced material came from PBMCs. The receptor set was obtained from a woman in her 30s in good health and CMV-seropositive.

This clone showed up just a few times. This chain joins TRBV5-1 and TRBJ1-1; TRBD1 agrees at 8 bases. The junction had 6 bases not matched to a gene; V was cut back by 4 bases and J by 4 bases. This CDR3 is 14 amino acids long. Germline loops: CDR1 SGHRS, CDR2 YFSETQ. CDR3 loop: CASSDQTGVTEAFF. CDR3 sequence (DNA): TGCGCCAGCAGCGACCAGACAGGGGTCACTGAAGCTTTCTTT.

The chain joins TRBV19 to TRBJ1-1, with 10 bases that match TRBD1. The ends lost 3 bases at V and 5 bases at J; junction bases unmatched: 3. This CDR3 comprises 14 residues. The V gene's germline CDR1 is LNHDA and CDR2 SQIVND (reference sequence). DNA for the CDR3: TGTGCCAGTAGTATGGGACAGGGGAGGACTGAAGCTTTCTTT. It translates to CASSMGQGRTEAFF. Looking up the rest from reference TRBV19 and TRBJ1-1 gives the full variable domain: DGGITQSPKYLFRKEGQNVTLSCEQNLNHDAMYWYRQDPGQGLRLIYYSQIVNDFQKGDIAEGYSVSREKKESFPLTVTSAQKNPTAFYLCASSMGQGRTEAFFGQGTRLTVV.

The genes are TRBV4-3 and TRBJ2-6; D unclear. Germline V gene data show CDR1 as LGHNA and CDR2 as YSLEER. CDR3 length equals 16 residues. The V and J ends lost 1 base and 2 bases respectively, with 9 bases between them. The CDR3 region is CASSQGSGTGANVLTF. CDR3 nucleotide sequence: TGCGCCAGCAGCCAAGGGTCAGGTACTGGGGCCAACGTCCTGACTTTC.

This clone was detected only a few times. The chain recombines TRBV5-6 with TRBJ2-7; tentatively, D is TRBD1 (6 bases). The CDR3 totals 15 residues. Trimming shortened V by 0 bases and J by 2 bases, and 12 bases separated the two germline ends. Germline values: CDR1 SGHDT, CDR2 YYEEEE. The chain's CDR3 is CASSLEPRGTYEQYF. DNA for the CDR3: TGTGCCAGCAGCTTGGAACCGAGGGGGACCTACGAGCAGTACTTC.

This sequence joins TRBV5-4 and TRBJ2-3; 7 positions match TRBD1. Germline V gives CDR1 SGHNT, CDR2 YYREEE (reference sequence). V lost 0 bases and J lost 4; bases outside the gene matches: 5. This CDR3 spans 15 amino acids. The CDR3 is CASSLERGRADTQYF. The CDR3 region has the DNA TGTGCCAGCAGCTTGGAGAGGGGGCGCGCAGATACGCAGTATTTT.

CDR3 in DNA: TGTGCCAGCCTCTTCACCGACAGGGCGGGAAACACCATATATTTT. It is translated as CASLFTDRAGNTIYF. The rearrangement joins TRBV21-1 to TRBJ1-3; the D call of TRBD1 is as the table states it, not checked on the DNA. TRBV21-1 is flagged as a pseudogene. This CDR3 comprises 15 residues.

This sequence joins TRBV6-5 and TRBJ1-2; 12 bases match TRBD1. Germline loops: CDR1 MNHEY, CDR2 SVGAGI. This CDR3 is 15 amino acids long. J lost 7 bases, V lost 6 bases, and 9 bases had no gene match. The CDR3 loop reads CASSPPGTGGTGYTF. The CDR3 DNA follows: TGTGCCAGCAGCCCTCCCGGGACAGGGGGCACTGGCTACACCTTC.

The V call is TRBV9, the J call TRBJ1-2, with 8 bases identical to TRBD1. CDR1 is SGDLS, CDR2 YYNGEE, per germline. V was pared by 3 bases and J by 0 bases, with 10 bases of the junction left unmatched. The CDR3 has 17 amino acids. This CDR3 is CASSGRQGSPANYGYTF. The CDR3 DNA is TGTGCCAGCAGCGGACGACAGGGGAGTCCGGCTAACTATGGCTACACCTTC.

The CDR3 sequence: CASSYVSFGLTGELFF. CDR3 bases: TGTGCCAGCAGTTACGTCAGTTTCGGACTCACCGGGGAGCTGTTTTTT. The rearrangement links TRBV6-5 to TRBJ2-2, with D possibly TRBD2 on 5 matching bases. Germline V gene sequence: CDR1 MNHEY, CDR2 SVGAGI. CDR3 length: 16 residues. V was shortened by 2 bases and J by 4 bases, with 14 bases between the two germline ends.

The rearrangement uses TRBV15 and TRBJ2-7; 8 bases match TRBD1. This CDR3 is 15 amino acids long. Germline CDR1 and CDR2: LNHNV and YYDKDF (reference sequence). The V gene end was trimmed by 0 bases and the J gene end by 7 bases; junction bases not matched to a gene: 8. The CDR3 spells CATSRDNQGAGEQYF. The CDR3 nucleotides read TGTGCCACCAGCAGAGATAACCAGGGGGCGGGTGAGCAGTACTTC.

This clone was recorded once. The genes are TRBV5-1 and TRBJ2-2; 15 nucleotides line up with TRBD2. CDR1 and CDR2 from the germline V gene are SGHRS and YFSETQ. Germline trimming cut 3 bases from V and 4 bases from J; bases unmatched to any gene: 7. This CDR3 spans 18 amino acids. CDR3 loop: CASSSRTSGGAFTGELFF. CDR3 bases: TGCGCCAGCAGCTCCCGGACTAGCGGGGGGGCGTTCACCGGGGAGCTGTTTTTT. The full variable domain, with the rest looked up from reference TRBV5-1 and TRBJ2-2, is KAGVTQTPRYLIKTRGQQVTLSCSPISGHRSVSWYQQTPGQGLQFLFEYFSETQRNKGNFPGRFSGRQFSNSRSEMNVSTLELGDSALYLCASSSRTSGGAFTGELFFGEGSRLTVL.

This clone was counted only a few times. The gene calls are TRBV6-5 and TRBJ1-1; TRBD1 matches 7 bases. Germline CDR1 MNHEY, CDR2 SVGAGI. Trimming at V came to 5 bases and at J to 4 bases, leaving 4 bases not matched to a gene. The CDR3 spans 13 residues. The CDR3 DNA is TGTGCCAGCAGTGAATCAGGGGGCACTGAAGCTTTCTTT. This encodes CASSESGGTEAFF.

The CDR3, as DNA: TGCGCCAGCAGATCGGCACAACCGGGCGGGGAGCTGTTTTTT. Translation gives CASRSAQPGGELFF. The rearrangement links TRBV5-1 to TRBJ2-2; D remains ambiguous. Germline assignment: CDR1 SGHRS and CDR2 YFSETQ. The CDR3 is 14 amino acids. V lost 5 bases and J 7 bases, leaving 15 bases between the germline ends. The entire variable domain, with the rest obtained from reference TRBV5-1 and TRBJ2-2, is as follows: KAGVTQTPRYLIKTRGQQVTLSCSPISGHRSVSWYQQTPGQGLQFLFEYFSETQRNKGNFPGRFSGRQFSNSRSEMNVSTLELGDSALYLCASRSAQPGGELFFGEGSRLTVL.

V usage is TRBV11-2 and J usage is TRBJ2-7, with a possible D match to TRBD2 (5 bases). Trimming removed 3 bases at V and 6 bases at J, with 15 bases between. The CDR3 is made up of 14 amino acids. CDR1 is SGHAT and CDR2 is FQNNGV in the germline V gene. CDR3 loop: CASSLTRGAAEQYF. As DNA, the CDR3 is TGTGCCAGCAGCTTGACAAGAGGAGCGGCCGAGCAGTACTTC.

In this sample, this clone turned up a few times. The chain uses TRBV25-1 and TRBJ1-1; a possible D gene is TRBD1 (6 bases). CDR3 size: 14 residues. Germline V gene data show CDR1 as MGHDK and CDR2 as SYGVNS. V was pared by 4 bases and J by 3 bases, with 12 bases between. The CDR3 bases are TGTGCCAGCAGTGGGAACAGGGCGGACACTGAAGCTTTCTTT. Residues: CASSGNRADTEAFF.

This rearrangement joins TRBV10-3 to TRBJ1-2, with D unclear. CDR3 size: 14 residues. V gave up 1 base and J gave up 3 bases, with 9 bases separating them. CDR1 and CDR2 from the germline V gene are ENHRY and SYGVKD. CDR3 in DNA: TGTGCCATCAGTGAGTACGAGACACACTATGGCTACACCTTC. It is translated as CAISEYETHYGYTF.

The chain carries TRBV28 and TRBJ1-1; 10 nucleotides agree with TRBD1. Germline-derived CDR1 and CDR2 are MDHEN and SYDVKM. The CDR3 totals 15 residues. Trimming removed 4 bases from V and 3 bases from J; junction bases left unmatched: 5. CDR3 DNA: TGTGCCAGCAGTTCACCCGGGACAGGGGACACTGAAGCTTTCTTT. Its protein is CASSSPGTGDTEAFF.

The chain recombines TRBV5-1 with TRBJ2-3; 8 bases align to TRBD1. V gave up 7 bases and J gave up 0 bases; unmatched junction bases: 7. Germline V gives CDR1 SGHRS, CDR2 YFSETQ. This CDR3 is built from 15 residues. The CDR3 sequence: CASQGAGVSTDTQYF. The DNA of the CDR3 is TGCGCCAGCCAGGGGGCGGGCGTTAGCACAGATACGCAGTATTTT.

This rearrangement joins TRBV5-5 to TRBJ1-5, with TRBD1 identical over 7 bases. CDR3 size: 16 residues. From germline, CDR1 is SGHKS and CDR2 YYEKEE (reference sequence). Trimming removed 1 base from V and 6 bases from J; junction bases left unmatched: 10. For the CDR3, the DNA is TGTGCCAGCAGCTTGTGGGGGGTGACAGGGCCTCAGCCCCAGCATTTT. Its protein product is CASSLWGVTGPQPQHF.

V usage is TRBV28 and J usage is TRBJ1-5; D uncertain. The CDR3 runs 15 residues. CDR1 and CDR2 (germline): MDHEN, SYDVKM. Trimming left V 5 bases short and J 2 bases short, with 13 bases between. The CDR3 loop is CASSPWSVGNQPQHF. CDR3 sequence (DNA): TGTGCCAGCAGTCCCTGGAGTGTAGGCAATCAGCCCCAGCATTTT.

The DNA for the CDR3 is TGTGCCAGCAGCGGGGGGGGAAGCTCCTACAATGAGCAGTTCTTC. This translates into CASSGGGSSYNEQFF. V is TRBV7-9 and J is TRBJ2-1, with 7 bases that match TRBD2. V dropped 5 bases and J dropped 0; count of bases not matched to a gene: 4. Germline lookup yields CDR1 SEHNR and CDR2 FQNEAQ (reference sequence). The CDR3 has 15 amino acids.

This clone was observed a few times. This chain joins TRBV7-9 and TRBJ1-4; D not certain. The CDR3 contains 14 residues. CDR1 is SEHNR and CDR2 is FQNEAQ in the germline V gene (reference sequence). Trimming removed 1 base from V and 4 bases from J, with 7 bases in between. CDR3 loop: CASSLGQVNEKLFF. The DNA for the CDR3 is TGTGCCAGCAGCTTAGGGCAGGTTAATGAAAAACTGTTTTTT.

This clone was recorded a few times. The rearrangement links TRBV7-9 to TRBJ2-2, with 8 bases fitting TRBD1. This CDR3 is 15 amino acids long. The ends lost 3 bases at V and 4 bases at J; junction bases unmatched: 4. Germline lookup yields CDR1 SEHNR and CDR2 FQNEAQ (reference sequence). CDR3 in amino acids: CASSFRGRGTGELFF. CDR3 in DNA: TGTGCCAGCAGCTTCAGGGGGCGAGGCACCGGGGAGCTGTTTTTT.

Here the CDR3 reads CASSLFRGIGTDTQYF. In DNA, the CDR3 is TGTGCCAGCAGTTTATTCAGGGGAATAGGCACAGATACGCAGTATTTT. J is TRBJ2-3 and V is TRBV27; D perhaps matches TRBD1 (6 bases). From germline, CDR1 is MNHEY and CDR2 SMNVEV (reference sequence). Trimming cost V 1 base and J 1 base, with 12 bases left between them. The CDR3 loop spans 16 amino acids.

V and J are TRBV2 and TRBJ2-3; possible D gene TRBD2, 6 bases. Deletions cut 5 bases from V and 0 bases from J, with 9 bases between. The length of the CDR3 is 14 residues. From germline, CDR1 is SNHLY and CDR2 FYNNEI. The CDR3 coding sequence is TGTGCCAGCAGTTCGGGGGAAAGCACAGATACGCAGTATTTT. Protein sequence: CASSSGESTDTQYF.

The chain combines TRBV25-1 with TRBJ2-5; tentatively, D is TRBD1 (6 bases). Trimming pared 1 base from V and 2 bases from J, leaving 11 bases between. The CDR3 loop spans 15 amino acids. Per germline, CDR1 MGHDK and CDR2 SYGVNS. CDR3 DNA: TGTGCCAGCAGTGAATTTGGGACAAGACAAGAGACCCAGTACTTC. It specifies CASSEFGTRQETQYF.

This clone has only one observation. This chain uses TRBV14 with TRBJ2-3, with D hard to call. Trimming cost V 0 bases and J 2 bases, with 15 bases left between them. CDR3 length: 17 amino acids. Germline lookup yields CDR1 SGHDN and CDR2 FVKESK. The CDR3 bases are TGTGCCAGCAGCCAAGATCAAAAGGCCCGACTCACAGATACGCAGTATTTT. Its protein is CASSQDQKARLTDTQYF.

The V call is TRBV19, the J call TRBJ1-2, with D hard to call. This CDR3 is built from 15 residues. V was pared by 7 bases and J by 3 bases, with 18 bases between. CDR1 is LNHDA, CDR2 SQIVND, per germline (reference sequence). CDR3 bases: TGTGCCAGTAACCCGGAGGCATGGCAGCACTATGGCTACACCTTC. Translated, it gives CASNPEAWQHYGYTF.

The V call is TRBV4-3, the J call TRBJ2-2; D perhaps matches TRBD2 (6 bases). The CDR3 has 18 residues. Trimming left V 0 bases short and J 4 bases short, with 18 bases between. Germline values: CDR1 LGHNA, CDR2 YSLEER. The CDR3 sequence: CASSQERWSSVFTGELFF. The CDR3 region has the DNA TGCGCCAGCAGCCAAGAGAGGTGGTCTAGCGTATTCACCGGGGAGCTGTTTTTT.